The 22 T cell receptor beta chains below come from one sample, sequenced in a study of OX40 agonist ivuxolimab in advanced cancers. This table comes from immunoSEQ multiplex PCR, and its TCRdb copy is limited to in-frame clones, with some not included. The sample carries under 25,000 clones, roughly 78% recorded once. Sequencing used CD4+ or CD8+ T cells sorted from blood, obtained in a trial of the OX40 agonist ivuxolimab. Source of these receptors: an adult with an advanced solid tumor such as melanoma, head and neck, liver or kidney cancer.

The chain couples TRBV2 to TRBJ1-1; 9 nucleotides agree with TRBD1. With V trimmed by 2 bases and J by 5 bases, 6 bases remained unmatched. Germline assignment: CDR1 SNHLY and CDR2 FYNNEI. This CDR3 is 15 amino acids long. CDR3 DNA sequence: TGTGCCAGCAGTGAACACAGGGGGCGGCGGACTGAAGCTTTCTTT. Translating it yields CASSEHRGRRTEAFF.

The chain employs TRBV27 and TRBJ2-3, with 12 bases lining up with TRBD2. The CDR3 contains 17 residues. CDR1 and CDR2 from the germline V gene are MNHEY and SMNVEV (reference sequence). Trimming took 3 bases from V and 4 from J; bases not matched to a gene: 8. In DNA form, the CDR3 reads TGTGCCAGCAGTTTCACCCGGACTAGCGGGAAAGCAGATACGCAGTATTTT. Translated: CASSFTRTSGKADTQYF.

The CDR3, as DNA: TGTGCCAGCAGTGAATGGGGGATCACAGATACGCAGTATTTT. It codes for CASSEWGITDTQYF. The chain links TRBV6-1 to TRBJ2-3; D possibly matches TRBD1 or TRBD2 (5 bases each). The V end was cut by 2 bases, the J end by 2 bases, with 8 bases between. The V gene's germline CDR1 is MNHNS and CDR2 SASEGT. CDR3 length: 14 amino acids.

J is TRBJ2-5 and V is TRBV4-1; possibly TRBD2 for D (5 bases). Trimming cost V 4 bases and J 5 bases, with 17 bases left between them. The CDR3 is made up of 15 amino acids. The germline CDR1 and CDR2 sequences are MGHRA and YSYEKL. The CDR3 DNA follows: TGCGCCAGCAGCCTTACCGGGAACCCACGGGAGACCCAGTACTTC. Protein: CASSLTGNPRETQYF.

The CDR3 DNA is TGTGCCAGCAGCGATCTTCGGGCCGAGCAGTACTTC. Protein: CASSDLRAEQYF. The rearrangement uses TRBV5-6 and TRBJ2-7; D gene unclear. V gave up 4 bases and J gave up 6 bases, with 11 bases separating them. Germline CDR1 is SGHDT and CDR2 is YYEEEE. There are 12 residues in the CDR3.

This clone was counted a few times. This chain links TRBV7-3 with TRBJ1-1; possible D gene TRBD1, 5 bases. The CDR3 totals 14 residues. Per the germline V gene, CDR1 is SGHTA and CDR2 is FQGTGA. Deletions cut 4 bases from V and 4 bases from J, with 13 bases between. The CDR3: CASSSLGGGTEAFF. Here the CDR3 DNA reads TGTGCCAGCAGCTCCCTGGGGGGGGGCACTGAAGCTTTCTTT.

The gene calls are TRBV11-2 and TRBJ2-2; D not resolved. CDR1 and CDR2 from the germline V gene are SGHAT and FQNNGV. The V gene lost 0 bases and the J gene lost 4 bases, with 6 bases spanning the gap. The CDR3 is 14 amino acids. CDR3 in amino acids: CASSLETFTGELFF. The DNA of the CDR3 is TGTGCCAGCAGCTTAGAGACTTTCACCGGGGAGCTGTTTTTT.

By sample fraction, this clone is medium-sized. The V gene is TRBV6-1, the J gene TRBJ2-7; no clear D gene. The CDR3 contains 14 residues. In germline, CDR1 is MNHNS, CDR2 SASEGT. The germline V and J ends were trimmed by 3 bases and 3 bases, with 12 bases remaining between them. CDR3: CASSDWGFGYEQYF. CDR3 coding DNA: TGTGCCAGCAGTGACTGGGGTTTCGGCTACGAGCAGTACTTC.

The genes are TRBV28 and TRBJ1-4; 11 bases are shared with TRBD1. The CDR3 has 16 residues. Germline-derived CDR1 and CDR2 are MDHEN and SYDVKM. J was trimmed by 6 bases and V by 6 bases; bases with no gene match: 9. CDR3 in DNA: TGTGCCAGCAGCCCTCCCGGACAGGGGGCATATGAAAAACTGTTTTTT. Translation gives CASSPPGQGAYEKLFF.

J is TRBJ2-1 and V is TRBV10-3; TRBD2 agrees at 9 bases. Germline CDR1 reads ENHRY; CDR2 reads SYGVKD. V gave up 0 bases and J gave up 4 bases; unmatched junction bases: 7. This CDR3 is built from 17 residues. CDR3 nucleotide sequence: TGTGCCATCAGTGAGTCCCAGGCTAGCGGGGATTACAATGAGCAGTTCTTC. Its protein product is CAISESQASGDYNEQFF.

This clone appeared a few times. The CDR3 here is CASSASKVRSSGANVLTF. The CDR3 DNA reads as TGTGCCAGCAGCGCCAGTAAGGTCCGCAGCTCTGGGGCCAACGTCCTGACTTTC. The chain is built from TRBV9 and TRBJ2-6; D is unresolved. Trimming shortened V by 3 bases and J by 0 bases, and 16 bases separated the two germline ends. The germline V gene encodes CDR1 SGDLS and CDR2 YYNGEE. The CDR3 extends over 18 amino acids.

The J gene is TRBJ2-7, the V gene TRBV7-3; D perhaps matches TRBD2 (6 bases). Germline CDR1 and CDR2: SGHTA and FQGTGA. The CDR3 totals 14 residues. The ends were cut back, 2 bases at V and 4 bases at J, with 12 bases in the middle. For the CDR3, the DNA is TGTGCCAGCAGCTTAGGGGACTCGCGATACGAGCAGTACTTC. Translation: CASSLGDSRYEQYF.

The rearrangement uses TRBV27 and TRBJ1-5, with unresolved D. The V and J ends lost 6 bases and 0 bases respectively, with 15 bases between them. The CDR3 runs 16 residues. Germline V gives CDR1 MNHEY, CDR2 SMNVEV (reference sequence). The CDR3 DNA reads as TGTGCCAGCAGGAGCTCCTCCGGCCATAGCAATCAGCCCCAGCATTTT. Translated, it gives CASRSSSGHSNQPQHF.

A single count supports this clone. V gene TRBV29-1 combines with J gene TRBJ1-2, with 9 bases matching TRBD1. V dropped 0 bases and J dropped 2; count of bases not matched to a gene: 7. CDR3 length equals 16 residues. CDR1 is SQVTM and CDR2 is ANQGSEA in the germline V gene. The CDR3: CSVEDWGDRVNYGYTF. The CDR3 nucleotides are TGCAGCGTTGAAGATTGGGGGGACAGGGTCAACTATGGCTACACCTTC.

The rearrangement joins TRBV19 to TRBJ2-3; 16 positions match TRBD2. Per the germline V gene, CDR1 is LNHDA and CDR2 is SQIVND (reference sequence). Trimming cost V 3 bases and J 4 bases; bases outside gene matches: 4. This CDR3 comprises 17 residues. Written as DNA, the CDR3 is TGTGCCAGTAGTATGGGACTAGCGGGGGGGCGGCCAGATACGCAGTATTTT. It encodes CASSMGLAGGRPDTQYF.

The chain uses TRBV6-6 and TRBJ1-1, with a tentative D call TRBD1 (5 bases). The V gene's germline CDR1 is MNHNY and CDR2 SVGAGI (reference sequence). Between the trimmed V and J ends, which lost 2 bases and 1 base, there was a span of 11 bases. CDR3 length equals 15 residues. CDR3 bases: TGTGCCAGCAGTTACGCTGAGGGGCCGAACACTGAAGCTTTCTTT. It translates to CASSYAEGPNTEAFF.

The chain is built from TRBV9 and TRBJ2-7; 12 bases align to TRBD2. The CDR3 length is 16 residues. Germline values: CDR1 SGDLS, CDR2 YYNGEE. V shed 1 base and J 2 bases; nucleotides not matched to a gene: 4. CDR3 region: CASSVSGLAGTYEQYF. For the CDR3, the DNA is TGTGCCAGCAGCGTATCCGGACTAGCGGGGACCTACGAGCAGTACTTC.

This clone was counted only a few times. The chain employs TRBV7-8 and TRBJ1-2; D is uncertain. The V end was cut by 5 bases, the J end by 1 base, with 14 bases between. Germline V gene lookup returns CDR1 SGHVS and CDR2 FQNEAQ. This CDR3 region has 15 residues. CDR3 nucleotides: TGTGCCAGCAGCCCCGTAGTCGAGATTAACTATGGCTACACCTTC. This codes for CASSPVVEINYGYTF. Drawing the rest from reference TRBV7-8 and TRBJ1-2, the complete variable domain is GAGVSQSPRYKVAKRGQDVALRCDPISGHVSLFWYQQALGQGPEFLTYFQNEAQLDKSGLPSDRFFAERPEGSVSTLKIQRTQQEDSAVYLCASSPVVEINYGYTFGSGTRLTVV.

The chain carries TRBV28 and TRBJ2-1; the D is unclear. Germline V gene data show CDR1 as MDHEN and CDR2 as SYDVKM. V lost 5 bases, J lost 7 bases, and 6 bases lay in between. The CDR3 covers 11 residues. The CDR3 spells CASSVGNEQFF. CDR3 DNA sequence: TGTGCCAGCAGTGTAGGTAATGAGCAGTTCTTC.

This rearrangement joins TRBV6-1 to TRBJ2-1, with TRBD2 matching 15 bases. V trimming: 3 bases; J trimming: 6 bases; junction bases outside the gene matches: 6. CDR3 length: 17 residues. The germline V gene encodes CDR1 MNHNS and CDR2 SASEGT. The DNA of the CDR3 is TGTGCCAGCAGTGAGATATTGGGACTAGCGGGAGGCAATGAGCAGTTCTTC. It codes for CASSEILGLAGGNEQFF.

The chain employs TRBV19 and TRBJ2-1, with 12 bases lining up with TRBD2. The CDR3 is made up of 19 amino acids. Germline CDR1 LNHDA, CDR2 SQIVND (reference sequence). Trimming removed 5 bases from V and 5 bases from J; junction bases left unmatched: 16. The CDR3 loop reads CASSVTLAGGADNHNEQFF. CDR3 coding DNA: TGTGCCAGTAGTGTTACCCTAGCGGGGGGGGCCGACAATCACAATGAGCAGTTCTTC.

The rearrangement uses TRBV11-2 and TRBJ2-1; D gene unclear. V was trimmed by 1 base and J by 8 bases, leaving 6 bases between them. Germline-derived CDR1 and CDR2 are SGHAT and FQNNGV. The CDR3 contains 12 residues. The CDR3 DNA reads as TGTGCCAGCAGCTTAGGAAAGCATGAGCAGTTCTTC. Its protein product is CASSLGKHEQFF.